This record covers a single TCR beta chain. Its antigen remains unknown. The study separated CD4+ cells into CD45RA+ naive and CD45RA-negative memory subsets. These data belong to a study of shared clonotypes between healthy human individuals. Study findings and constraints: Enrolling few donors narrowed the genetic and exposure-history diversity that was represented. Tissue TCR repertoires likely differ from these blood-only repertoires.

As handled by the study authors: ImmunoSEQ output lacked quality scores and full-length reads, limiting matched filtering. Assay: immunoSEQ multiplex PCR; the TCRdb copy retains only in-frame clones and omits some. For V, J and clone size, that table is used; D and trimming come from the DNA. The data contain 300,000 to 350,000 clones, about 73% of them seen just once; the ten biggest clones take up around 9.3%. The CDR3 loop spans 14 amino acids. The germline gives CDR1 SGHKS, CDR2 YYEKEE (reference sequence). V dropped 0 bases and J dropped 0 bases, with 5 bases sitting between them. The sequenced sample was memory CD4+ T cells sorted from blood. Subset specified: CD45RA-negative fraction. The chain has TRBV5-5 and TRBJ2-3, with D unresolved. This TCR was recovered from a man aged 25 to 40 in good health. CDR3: CASSLGVSTDTQYF. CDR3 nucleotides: TGTGCCAGCAGCTTGGGTGTCAGCACAGATACGCAGTATTTT.